The rows below give T cell receptor beta chains drawn from one sample of a study of cytomegalovirus exposure and HLA in healthy donors. This table comes from immunoSEQ multiplex PCR, and its TCRdb copy is limited to in-frame clones, with some not included. Among about 160,000 clones, roughly four fifths were seen once, and the ten largest hold around 1.9%. The sample was PBMCs. Every receptor here comes from a woman between 18 and 30 years old in good health and CMV-seronegative. Each CDR3 is given without its conserved first and last residue. A D gene is named only where the DNA matches it firmly.

TRBD1	TRBV7-4	TRBJ1-2	ASSLPTGTGGPRGYT
TRBD1	TRBV5-4	TRBJ2-3	ASSLATGADTQY
-	TRBV30	TRBJ1-5	AWSVYSNQPQH
-	TRBV28	TRBJ2-3	ASSLLPGDTDTQY
TRBD2	TRBV7-8	TRBJ2-5	ASSLSPGEGTQY
-	TRBV6-5	TRBJ1-4	ASSYAGAANEKLF
-	TRBV6-6	TRBJ1-2	ASSYSIGGANGYT
TRBD2	TRBV2	TRBJ2-1	ASSDASGGANEQF
TRBD1	TRBV9	TRBJ1-3	ASSDPGQGIGGNTIY
TRBD2	TRBV7-2	TRBJ2-3	ASSFRAQLAGGQVDTQY
TRBD2	TRBV27	TRBJ2-7	ASRDGLAGSYEQY
TRBD2	TRBV9	TRBJ2-7	ASSARGAGDYEQY
-	TRBV2	TRBJ1-3	ASAGFSGNTIY
-	TRBV2	TRBJ1-4	ASSDIREAQEKLF
TRBD1	TRBV6-4	TRBJ1-5	ASSETTGAQPQH
TRBD1	TRBV7-8	TRBJ2-3	ASSYDRVETDTQY
TRBD1	TRBV4-1	TRBJ1-4	ASSQRTGPGKLF
-	TRBV6-5	TRBJ1-5	ASSYSGSSNQPQH
-	TRBV28	TRBJ1-5	ASRVGDYQPQH
-	TRBV9	TRBJ2-7	ASSAPRGYEQY
-	TRBV6-1	TRBJ2-2	ASYKTGTTGELF
-	TRBV2	TRBJ1-1	ASILQGNTEAF
TRBD1	TRBV4-1	TRBJ1-5	ASSQIQGANQPQH
-	TRBV28	TRBJ1-1	ASTVNTEAF
TRBD2	TRBV2	TRBJ2-5	ASSGLAEETQY
TRBD2	TRBV7-9	TRBJ2-7	ASRDGTSGFNEQY
-	TRBV7-8	TRBJ2-7	ASSLDNYEQY
TRBD1	TRBV5-1	TRBJ2-5	ASSSGTGIRETQY
-	TRBV4-1	TRBJ1-2	ASTQPLQGYYGYT
-	TRBV6-5	TRBJ2-3	ASSYSVRVDTQY
-	TRBV27	TRBJ2-1	ASSSHSYNEQF
TRBD1	TRBV25-1	TRBJ2-6	ASSDWTGEDGANVLT
-	TRBV10-3	TRBJ2-5	ASGTFQETQY